This T cell receptor beta chain was recovered during a study of CD8 T cells in ankylosing spondylitis (dated by TCRdb to 2016 to 2017). About the study as a whole: T cell receptor beta repertoires were profiled in healthy donors and ankylosing spondylitis patients so that disease-linked TCR variants could be found. The full study cohort comprised 25 ankylosing spondylitis patients and about a hundred healthy donors. Peripheral blood samples were taken, and synovial fluid was additionally collected from ankylosing spondylitis patients. Findings and caveats that apply to the study as a whole: A TCR beta motif made up of several highly homologous amino acid variants appeared to be characteristic of blood from ankylosing spondylitis patients. Some TCR beta motif variants had previously been reported in synovial fluid and blood of reactive arthritis patients, which suggested common disease-initiation mechanisms. In peripheral blood, the disease-linked clones were found at relatively low frequencies and had a CD8+ phenotype. The disease-linked clones were reported to be significantly enriched in matched synovial fluid samples from ankylosing spondylitis patients.

Sequencing instrument: Illumina HiSeq 2500. Quantitative 5'-RACE with molecular barcodes was used to prepare TCR beta libraries. The original pipeline was this. To identify disease-linked TCR variants, a new computational method was used, one built on a probabilistic model of VDJ rearrangement. TCRdb trimmed the raw reads at Q25, called clones with MiXCR and kept productive beta chains. Here each entry gathers all rows of one CDR3 protein and keeps the most common genes and DNA. TCRdb, not the authors, supplied the V and J calls. For this sample there are 700,000 or so distinct CDR3 sequences; around 20% appear just once. The top ten clonotypes cover 15% to 20% of the sample. At least ten counts were recorded for this clonotype. Its antigen has not been determined. Base qualities are not recorded, but no much larger clone differs from it by a single base. Including the terminal cysteine and phenylalanine, the CDR3 comprises 14 residues. Only the CDR3 part of the read is kept: 42 bases, read in frame from the first base. V loses 7 bases, J loses 0 bases, and the germline ends lie 16 bases apart. CDR1 and CDR2 (SQVTM, ANQGSEA) derive from the germline V gene.

The sequenced sample was blood, either unsorted or a sorted T cell fraction (not recorded which). The TCR sequence derives from a male donor with ankylosing spondylitis. Recombination joined TRBV29-1 with TRBJ2-7; the D gene remains uncertain. The CDR3 sequence is CSANRAPASYEQYF. The nucleotide sequence is TGCAGCGCTAACCGGGCTCCGGCCTCCTACGAGCAGTACTTC.